A selection of T cell receptor beta chains follows, all from one sample in a study of OX40 agonist ivuxolimab in advanced cancers. Here immunoSEQ multiplex PCR was the method, and the copy in TCRdb shows in-frame clones only, minus some. In the table there are 75,000 to 100,000 clones, roughly 93% of which are singletons. Specimen: CD4+ or CD8+ T cells sorted from blood, collected in a trial of the OX40 agonist ivuxolimab. These TCRs come from an adult with an advanced solid tumor such as melanoma, head and neck, liver or kidney cancer. Each CDR3 is given without its conserved first and last residue. A D gene is named only where the DNA matches it firmly. Some rows mark clone size as missing; the rest say once, few, many or name a class of expanded clone.

TRBV19	TRBD1	NA	TRBJ2-5	ASSKDRETQY
TRBV19	NA	NA	TRBJ1-5	AGNRGNQPQH
TRBV15	NA	few	TRBJ2-2	ATSRGKGTNTGELF
TRBV4-1	NA	NA	TRBJ1-5	ASSHIQSGFPNQPQH
TRBV2	NA	NA	TRBJ1-5	ASTQGRQGYGPQH
TRBV6-5	TRBD1	NA	TRBJ2-7	ASTQDRNSYEQY
TRBV5-1	NA	NA	TRBJ2-5	ASSFTGSRLPETQY
TRBV7-2	NA	NA	TRBJ2-7	ASSLAGGFSYEQY
TRBV7-8	NA	NA	TRBJ1-1	ASSLGLDTEAF
TRBV7-7	TRBD2	NA	TRBJ2-5	ASSLAGGHQETQY
TRBV11-2	TRBD2	NA	TRBJ2-7	ASRRTSGAYSYEQY
TRBV6-5	NA	NA	TRBJ2-6	ASSYFSVSGANVLT
TRBV2	TRBD1	NA	TRBJ2-1	ASSRQGAYEQF
TRBV10-3	TRBD2	once	TRBJ2-7	AIAGGEVTY
TRBV10-3	TRBD1	NA	TRBJ1-1	AISESPGTGKGNTEAF
TRBV28	NA	NA	TRBJ1-5	ASSYQGTRYSNQPQH
TRBV10-3	TRBD1	few	TRBJ2-4	AISEGQGNIQY
TRBV18	NA	NA	TRBJ1-4	ASSAPARPNEKLF
TRBV7-2	TRBD2	once	TRBJ2-7	ASSPPSGGAALYEQY
TRBV28	NA	NA	TRBJ2-7	ASSPIPGGVYEQY
TRBV30	TRBD1	NA	TRBJ1-2	AWSAITGVGYGYT
TRBV15	TRBD2	NA	TRBJ2-7	ATSRLAGGYEQY
TRBV28	NA	NA	TRBJ1-1	ASSFGGGGGSTEAF
TRBV4-1	NA	NA	TRBJ1-5	ASSQVTGTGARQPQH
TRBV18	NA	few	TRBJ1-6	ASSPMGNSPLH
TRBV5-1	TRBD2	NA	TRBJ2-7	ASSLIPGGDEQY
TRBV5-6	NA	NA	TRBJ2-5	ASSWGAGVGETQY
TRBV14	TRBD2	NA	TRBJ2-7	ASSHPGLAGFSSYEQY
TRBV30	NA	NA	TRBJ1-5	AAGLRENQPQH
TRBV19	NA	once	TRBJ2-3	ATRALGTDTQY
TRBV11-1	NA	few	TRBJ2-5	ASSFQQGLETQY
TRBV7-9	TRBD1	NA	TRBJ1-4	ASSSGTGGYNEKLF
TRBV7-9	NA	NA	TRBJ1-1	ASSLQNTEAF
TRBV7-2	TRBD1	NA	TRBJ2-1	ASTGGTGSINEQF
TRBV5-3	NA	NA	TRBJ2-6	ARSCPTSGANVLT
TRBV9	NA	NA	TRBJ2-1	ASSVREASPYEQF
TRBV18	NA	NA	TRBJ1-1	ASSPPNPGAVTEAF
TRBV11-3	TRBD2	NA	TRBJ2-7	ASSSGLAGVYEQY
TRBV20-1	NA	NA	TRBJ1-1	SARGGREAF
TRBV5-6	NA	NA	TRBJ2-2	ASRRLASTGELF
TRBV12-2	NA	NA	TRBJ2-1	ASRLKDEQF
TRBV6-1	TRBD2	NA	TRBJ2-5	ASSLEQRDGETQY